This TCR beta chain was captured in a study of T cell responses to AZD1222 COVID-19 vaccine. Study-wide results and limits: No day 14 peak samples; only post-peak repertoires were characterized. Only six people who got AZD1222 tested seropositive at baseline. Most donors were white British, females outnumbered males, and clonal diversity was possibly underestimated. Nearly half of spike-specific TCRs reportedly target unmutated variant regions.

Some clones are missing from TCRdb's copy, which holds only in-frame ones; the method was immunoSEQ multiplex PCR. The table shows 90,000 to 110,000 clones, with about 90% occurring only once. Concerning this clone: Its antigen is not identified.

This CDR3 region has 15 residues. Between the trimmed V and J ends, which lost 1 base and 4 bases, there was a span of 13 bases. Germline values: CDR1 MGHRA, CDR2 YSYEKL. The rearrangement joins TRBV4-1 to TRBJ1-1; D is perhaps TRBD1 (5 bases). The TCR sequence derives from an adult in good health. Sample: peripheral blood, taken on day 0 of AZD1222 vaccination. CDR3 DNA sequence: TGCGCCAGCAGCCAAGGGGGAGGGAGGGGCACTGAAGCTTTCTTT. It encodes CASSQGGGRGTEAFF.